This T cell receptor (beta chain) was recovered during a study of CD8 T cells in ankylosing spondylitis. The CDR3 is 17 residues long. The germline CDR1 and CDR2 sequences are SSHAT and FNYEAQ (reference sequence). This clonotype was counted between two and nine times. Its specificity is not known. Germline is not matched at one junction end, which may reflect a read error. Study findings and constraints: What seemed typical of ankylosing spondylitis blood was a TCR beta motif built from about 8 highly homologous variants. Before this, some motif variants had been reported in reactive arthritis synovial fluid and blood.

TCRdb independently ran MiXCR on the 5' RACE reads; one entry per CDR3 protein. The sample contains some 140,000 distinct CDR3 sequences, roughly 7.7% of which appear only once. Specimen: synovial fluid, either unsorted or a sorted T cell fraction (not recorded which). The source of this sequence is a male donor with ankylosing spondylitis. The chain combines TRBV7-7 with TRBJ2-5; no definite D call. CDR3 bases: TGTGCTAGCAGCTTAAGAGGTTCGGCCGGAGACCAAGAGACCCAGTACTTC. It encodes CASSLRGSAGDQETQYF.